The rows below give T cell receptor beta chains drawn from one sample of a study of graft-versus-host responses after intestinal transplantation. These TCRs' antigens remain unknown. The method was immunoSEQ multiplex PCR; TCRdb's version includes in-frame clones alone and lacks a portion of them. This sample has some 100,000 clones; roughly 90% occur once, and the top ten carry over 0.06%. The sequencing here drew on unstimulated CD8+ T cells sorted from spleen or lymph node cells, taken before transplant. Every receptor here comes from a human donor who was the organ donor for an intestinal transplant. The CDR3 runs from the conserved cysteine through the conserved F or W. A D gene is named only where the DNA matches it firmly. The size field is filled for only some rows; it gives once, few, many or a size class.

j_gene: TRBJ1-2; abundance: NA; v_gene: TRBV5-6; d_gene: NA; CDR3aa: CASSFGDSLYGYTF; CDR3nt: TGTGCCAGCAGCTTCGGGGACTCGCTCTATGGCTACACCTTC
j_gene: TRBJ2-2; abundance: NA; v_gene: TRBV19; d_gene: NA; CDR3aa: CASSGSVANTGELFF; CDR3nt: TGTGCCAGTAGCGGGAGCGTCGCGAACACCGGGGAGCTGTTTTTT
j_gene: TRBJ1-2; abundance: NA; v_gene: TRBV5-1; d_gene: TRBD1; CDR3aa: CASSLGQGSADYGYTF; CDR3nt: TGCGCCAGCAGCCTTGGACAGGGTTCGGCGGACTATGGCTACACCTTC
j_gene: TRBJ2-7; abundance: NA; v_gene: TRBV5-4; d_gene: NA; CDR3aa: CASSRGASEQYF; CDR3nt: TGTGCCAGCAGCCGGGGGGCGAGCGAGCAGTACTTC
j_gene: TRBJ1-2; abundance: NA; v_gene: TRBV19; d_gene: TRBD1; CDR3aa: CASSRRGDRNYGYTF; CDR3nt: TGTGCCAGTAGTAGGAGGGGGGACAGAAACTATGGCTACACCTTC
j_gene: TRBJ1-2; abundance: NA; v_gene: TRBV5-8; d_gene: TRBD1; CDR3aa: CASRTGGSGYTF; CDR3nt: TGTGCCAGCAGGACAGGGGGAAGTGGCTACACCTTC
j_gene: TRBJ2-4; abundance: NA; v_gene: TRBV6-4; d_gene: TRBD1; CDR3aa: CASSDSAGTEENIQYF; CDR3nt: TGTGCCAGCAGTGACTCGGCCGGGACAGAAGAAAACATTCAGTACTTC
j_gene: TRBJ1-1; abundance: NA; v_gene: TRBV5-1; d_gene: NA; CDR3aa: CASSGFGSGDTEAFF; CDR3nt: TGCGCCAGCAGCGGATTCGGGTCTGGTGACACTGAAGCTTTCTTT
j_gene: TRBJ1-2; abundance: NA; v_gene: TRBV5-6; d_gene: NA; CDR3aa: CASTNLDKTSYGYTF; CDR3nt: TGTGCCAGCACCAACCTGGACAAGACGAGCTATGGCTACACCTTC
j_gene: TRBJ2-7; abundance: few; v_gene: TRBV28; d_gene: NA; CDR3aa: CASSPSGGPYEQYF; CDR3nt: TGTGCCAGCAGTCCCAGTGGGGGCCCCTACGAGCAGTACTTC
j_gene: TRBJ2-1; abundance: NA; v_gene: TRBV19; d_gene: NA; CDR3aa: CASNMRGTYNEQFF; CDR3nt: TGTGCCAGTAACATGAGGGGGACCTACAATGAGCAGTTCTTC
j_gene: TRBJ2-1; abundance: NA; v_gene: TRBV2; d_gene: TRBD2; CDR3aa: CASSVAGGPDEQFF; CDR3nt: TGTGCCAGCAGCGTAGCGGGGGGGCCCGATGAGCAGTTCTTC
j_gene: TRBJ1-1; abundance: NA; v_gene: TRBV6-6; d_gene: NA; CDR3aa: CASSSAATEAFF; CDR3nt: TGTGCCAGCAGTTCAGCGGCCACTGAAGCTTTCTTT
j_gene: TRBJ2-1; abundance: NA; v_gene: TRBV25-1; d_gene: TRBD1; CDR3aa: CASSYRGDYNEQFF; CDR3nt: TGTGCCAGCTCATACAGGGGGGACTACAATGAGCAGTTCTTC
j_gene: TRBJ1-6; abundance: NA; v_gene: TRBV9; d_gene: NA; CDR3aa: CASSVMSSYNSPLHF; CDR3nt: TGTGCCAGCAGCGTTATGAGCTCCTATAATTCACCCCTCCACTTT
j_gene: TRBJ2-4; abundance: NA; v_gene: TRBV5-1; d_gene: TRBD2; CDR3aa: CASSETGGGSKVQYF; CDR3nt: TGCGCCAGCAGTGAGACCGGGGGAGGGAGTAAAGTTCAGTACTTC
j_gene: TRBJ1-1; abundance: NA; v_gene: TRBV6-1; d_gene: TRBD1; CDR3aa: CASIQGETEAFF; CDR3nt: TGTGCCAGCATCCAGGGGGAAACTGAAGCTTTCTTT
j_gene: TRBJ2-3; abundance: NA; v_gene: TRBV27; d_gene: NA; CDR3aa: CASRLGTDTQYF; CDR3nt: TGTGCCAGCAGACTAGGAACAGATACGCAGTATTTT
j_gene: TRBJ2-7; abundance: few; v_gene: TRBV7-6; d_gene: TRBD2; CDR3aa: CASSGRAGVEQYF; CDR3nt: TGTGCCAGCAGCGGCCGGGCGGGGGTCGAGCAGTACTTC
j_gene: TRBJ2-1; abundance: NA; v_gene: TRBV4-1; d_gene: NA; CDR3aa: CASSFTRGEGEQFF; CDR3nt: TGCGCCAGCAGCTTTACCAGGGGCGAAGGTGAGCAGTTCTTC
j_gene: TRBJ2-7; abundance: NA; v_gene: TRBV6-1; d_gene: NA; CDR3aa: CASSVYRDSYEQYF; CDR3nt: TGTGCCAGCAGTGTTTACAGGGACTCCTACGAGCAGTACTTC
j_gene: TRBJ2-7; abundance: NA; v_gene: TRBV7-9; d_gene: NA; CDR3aa: CASSLGELGQYF; CDR3nt: TGTGCCAGCAGCTTAGGCGAGCTCGGGCAGTACTTC